This T cell receptor (beta chain) was recovered during a study of a mutant IDH1 vaccine in newly diagnosed glioma. About the research overall: Vaccinations were initiated 4-6 weeks following radiotherapy alone, or were given together with temozolomide cycles.

Only in-frame clones appear in the TCRdb table, and some are missing; sequencing was by immunoSEQ multiplex PCR. This table has about 50,000 clones, 80% to 90% appearing once. As for time point: week 35, safety follow-up. Topical imiquimod was applied with each vaccine dose, which held 300 ug of mutant IDH1 20-mer peptide. A word on this clone: Its specificity is not known.

The CDR3 extends over 15 amino acids. The V call is TRBV1, the J call TRBJ2-5; the D call in the table, TRBD2, was not verified against the DNA. TRBV1 is designated a pseudogene. The TCR comes from a woman under 30 with glioma. Sequenced here: PBMCs, sampled from a glioma patient whose treatment included an IDH1 peptide vaccine. The CDR3 reads CTSSQEGLEGETQYF. DNA for the CDR3: TGCACCAGCAGCCAAGAGGGACTAGAGGGAGAGACCCAGTACTTC.